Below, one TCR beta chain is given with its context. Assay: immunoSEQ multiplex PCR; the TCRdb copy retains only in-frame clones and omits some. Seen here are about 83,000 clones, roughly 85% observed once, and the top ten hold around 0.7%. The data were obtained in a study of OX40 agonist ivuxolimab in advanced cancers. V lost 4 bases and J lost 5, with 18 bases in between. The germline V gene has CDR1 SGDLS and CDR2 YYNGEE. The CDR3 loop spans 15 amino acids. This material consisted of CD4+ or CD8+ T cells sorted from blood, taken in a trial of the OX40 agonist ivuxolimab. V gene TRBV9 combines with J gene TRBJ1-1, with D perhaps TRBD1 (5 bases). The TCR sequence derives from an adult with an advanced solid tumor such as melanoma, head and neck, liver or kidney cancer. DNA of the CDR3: TGTGCCAGCAGCCCGCGACTGGGGGGATCGACTGAAGCTTTCTTT. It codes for CASSPRLGGSTEAFF.